The 8 T cell receptor beta chains given below trace back to one sample, sequenced in a study of control samples from healthy donors and cancer patients (dated by TCRdb to the early 2020s). The library was prepared using the immunoSEQ multiplex PCR assay. Imported from immuneACCESS, the table was reduced by TCRdb to in-frame sequences with V and J called. These copies leave out some clones; in studies compared against another copy, an unresolved V gene accounts for under half, and the cause of the remainder is not known. For this sample there are about 130,000 clones; more than 80% appear just once. The ten largest clones represent 2% to 3% of the sample. The sample consisted of blood. The receptor source for this set is a young man in good health.

The chain couples TRBV27 to TRBJ2-5; 11 positions match TRBD2. The CDR3 is 15 residues long. CDR1 MNHEY and CDR2 SMNVEV come from the germline V gene (reference sequence). After removal of 5 bases from V and 5 bases from J, the junction contained 7 bases not matched to a gene. The CDR3 protein is CASSPGLAARETQYF. CDR3 nucleotide sequence: TGTGCCAGCAGTCCGGGACTAGCGGCGCGGGAGACCCAGTACTTC.

This chain links TRBV10-3 with TRBJ1-1; D is possibly TRBD1 (5 bases). The V gene lost 3 bases and the J gene lost 0 bases, with 11 bases spanning the gap. The CDR3 sequence is 15 residues long. The germline gives CDR1 ENHRY, CDR2 SYGVKD. The CDR3 here is CAISDPGRMNTEAFF. The CDR3 DNA reads as TGTGCCATCAGTGATCCGGGACGGATGAACACTGAAGCTTTCTTT.

The chain has TRBV7-9 and TRBJ1-4; tentatively, D is TRBD1 (5 bases). CDR3 length equals 16 residues. V shed 7 bases and J shed 0 bases, with 15 bases lying between them. Looked up from germline, CDR1 is SEHNR and CDR2 is FQNEAQ (reference sequence). CDR3 coding DNA: TGTGCCAGCATTAGAGGGACTGTTGCAACTAATGAAAAACTGTTTTTT. Amino acid sequence: CASIRGTVATNEKLFF.

V and J are TRBV5-6 and TRBJ2-1, with 7 bases aligning to TRBD2. Germline V lookup: CDR1 SGHDT, CDR2 YYEEEE. V lost 7 bases and J lost 3; bases outside the gene matches: 10. This CDR3 has 15 residues. The CDR3 DNA follows: TGTGCCAGCCTTAAAAGCGGGATAGGCTACAATGAGCAGTTCTTC. Protein sequence: CASLKSGIGYNEQFF.

The chain uses TRBV13 and TRBJ2-1; 11 bases map to TRBD2. The junction had 4 bases not matched to a gene; V was cut back by 5 bases and J by 7 bases. CDR3 length: 14 residues. Germline CDR1 PRHDT, CDR2 FYEKMQ (reference sequence). The CDR3 DNA reads as TGTGCCAGCAGCCTAGCGGGAGGATATAATGAGCAGTTCTTC. It translates to CASSLAGGYNEQFF.

The chain couples TRBV7-9 to TRBJ1-2; 10 nucleotides align to TRBD1. V dropped 5 bases and J dropped 1; count of bases not matched to a gene: 10. This CDR3 is 17 amino acids long. Germline V CDR1 and CDR2: SEHNR, FQNEAQ (reference sequence). The chain's CDR3 is CASSHRTGGNSNYGYTF. CDR3 nucleotides: TGTGCCAGCAGCCATCGGACAGGGGGGAATAGTAACTATGGCTACACCTTC.

This clone has only a few counts. The rearrangement links TRBV28 to TRBJ2-5; 11 bases align to TRBD1. The V and J ends lost 1 base and 4 bases, in that order; junction bases with no gene match: 5. CDR3 length equals 16 residues. Germline CDR1 reads MDHEN; CDR2 reads SYDVKM. The CDR3 coding sequence is TGTGCCAGCAGTTTATATCGGACAGGGGGCGGAGAGACCCAGTACTTC. This encodes CASSLYRTGGGETQYF.

The V and J genes are TRBV9 and TRBJ2-7; D remains ambiguous. Germline values: CDR1 SGDLS, CDR2 YYNGEE. V was cut by 0 bases and J by 0 bases, with 13 bases left in between. The CDR3 length is 16 residues. The CDR3 nucleotides are TGTGCCAGCAGCGTAGTTAGGAGCGTGGACTCCTACGAGCAGTACGTC. It translates to CASSVVRSVDSYEQYV.